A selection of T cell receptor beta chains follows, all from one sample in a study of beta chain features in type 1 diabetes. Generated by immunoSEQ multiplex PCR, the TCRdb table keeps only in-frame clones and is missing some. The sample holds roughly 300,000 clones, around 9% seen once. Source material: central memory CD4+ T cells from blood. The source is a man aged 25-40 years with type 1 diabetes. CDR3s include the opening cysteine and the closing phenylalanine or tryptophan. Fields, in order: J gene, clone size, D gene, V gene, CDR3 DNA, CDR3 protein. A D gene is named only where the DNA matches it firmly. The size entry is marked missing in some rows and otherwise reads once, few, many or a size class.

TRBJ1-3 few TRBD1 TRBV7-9 TGTGCCAGTCACGGGACAGGGGGCGGAAACACCATATATTTT CASHGTGGGNTIYF
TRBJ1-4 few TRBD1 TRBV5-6 TGTGCCAGCAGCTTTGACACAGGGGCGGCTAATGAAAAACTGTTTTTT CASSFDTGAANEKLFF
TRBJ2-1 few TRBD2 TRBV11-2 TGTGCCAGCAGGGGACTAGCGGGGCGGGGTGAGCAGTTCTTC CASRGLAGRGEQFF
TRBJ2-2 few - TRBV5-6 TGTGCCAGCAGCTTGGCCGGATTCACCGGGGAGCTGTTTTTT CASSLAGFTGELFF
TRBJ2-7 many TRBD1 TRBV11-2 TGTGCCAGCAGCTCCGGGACAGGGCTAACCTACGAGCAGTACTTC CASSSGTGLTYEQYF
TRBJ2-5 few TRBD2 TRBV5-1 TGCGCCAGCAGCCCGGGGGGAAAAGAGACCCAGTACTTC CASSPGGKETQYF
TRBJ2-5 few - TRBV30 TGTGCCTGGACCGGTCAAGAGACCCAGTACTTC CAWTGQETQYF
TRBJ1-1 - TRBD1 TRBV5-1 TGCGCCAGCAGCTTGGCAGGGGGTGGCACTGAAGCTTTCTTT CASSLAGGGTEAFF
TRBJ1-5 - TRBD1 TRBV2 TGTGCCAGCAGCCTAGGGACAGCTAATAATCAGCCCCAGCATTTT CASSLGTANNQPQHF
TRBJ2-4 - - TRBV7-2 TGTGCCAGCAGCCCCACCGGGACCCCCCCCAGGAACATTCAGTACTTC CASSPTGTPPRNIQYF
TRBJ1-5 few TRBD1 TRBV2 TGTGCCAGCAGGGGCCCACAGGGGGCGGGACAGCCCCAGCATTTT CASRGPQGAGQPQHF
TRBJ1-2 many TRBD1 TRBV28 TGTGCCATCGGGGACAGGGGAAGCTATGGCTACACCTTC CAIGDRGSYGYTF
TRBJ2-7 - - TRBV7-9 TGTGCCAGCAGCTTAGTCCGGGGCTACGAGCAGTACTTC CASSLVRGYEQYF
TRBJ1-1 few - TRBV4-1 TGCGCCAGCAGCCAAGAGTTGGCCTCAGGGTACACTGAAGCTTTCTTT CASSQELASGYTEAFF
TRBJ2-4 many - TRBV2 TGTGCCAGCAGTGAGGGGGCGTTTCAGTACTTC CASSEGAFQYF
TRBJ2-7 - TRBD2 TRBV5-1 TGCGCCAGCAGTCCAGGACTAGCGGGGGACGAGCAGTACTTC CASSPGLAGDEQYF
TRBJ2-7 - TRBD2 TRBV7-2 TGTGCCAGCAGCTCCTCTAGCGGGGGGGCCCGCGAGCAGTACTTC CASSSSSGGAREQYF
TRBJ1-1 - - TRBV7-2 TGTGCCAGCGTTAACACTGAAGCTTTCTTT CASVNTEAFF
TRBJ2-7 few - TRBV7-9 TGTGCCAGCAGCCTCGGACTGTCTGTCTACGAGCAGTACTTC CASSLGLSVYEQYF
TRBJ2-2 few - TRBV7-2 TGTGCCAGCAGCCCCGCAACTGGGGATCCGACCGGGGAGCTGTTTTTT CASSPATGDPTGELFF